Below, 14 T cell receptor beta chains from the same sample are listed, as sequenced in a study of technical replicates of blood from several donors. Measured with immunoSEQ multiplex PCR; TCRdb has only the in-frame clones, and not every one. The table shows under 70,000 clones, with 86% occurring only once. The specimen sequenced was PBMCs. The receptors were gathered from a human donor in good health. Some clones in this sample may be carry-over from other donors' samples.

The gene calls are TRBV7-2 and TRBJ2-3; no clear D gene. The CDR3 runs to 12 residues. Per germline, CDR1 SGHTA and CDR2 FQGNSA. V lost 3 bases and J 4 bases, leaving 5 bases between the germline ends. CDR3 sequence reads: CASSFSSDTQYF. CDR3 DNA sequence: TGTGCCAGCAGCTTTTCGTCAGATACGCAGTATTTT.

The chain uses TRBV4-3 and TRBJ1-5; D call uncertain. CDR3 size: 15 residues. Trimming removed 0 bases from V and 2 bases from J, with 8 bases in between. Germline assignment: CDR1 LGHNA and CDR2 YSLEER. The CDR3 sequence is CASSQDLAGNQPQHF. CDR3 DNA sequence: TGCGCCAGCAGCCAAGATTTGGCAGGCAATCAGCCCCAGCATTTT.

The chain is built from TRBV9 and TRBJ2-1; 8 positions agree with TRBD1. Germline CDR1 reads SGDLS; CDR2 reads YYNGEE. Trimming at V came to 0 bases and at J to 6 bases, leaving 2 bases not matched to a gene. The CDR3 is 14 amino acids. CDR3 in DNA: TGTGCCAGCAGCGTAGGGGGACAGGCCAATGAGCAGTTCTTC. This codes for CASSVGGQANEQFF.

The genes are TRBV5-1 and TRBJ1-4; TRBD1 matches 7 bases. Germline CDR1 is SGHRS and CDR2 is YFSETQ. The CDR3 consists of 15 residues. The trim removed 4 bases at V and 7 bases at J, leaving 10 bases unmatched. The CDR3 protein is CASSLSRQGGEKLFF. The CDR3 nucleotides are TGCGCCAGCAGCCTCTCCAGACAGGGAGGTGAAAAACTGTTTTTT.

This sequence joins TRBV11-2 and TRBJ1-2; 8 bases match TRBD1. This CDR3 is built from 15 residues. Germline V CDR1 and CDR2: SGHAT, FQNNGV. Unmatched junction bases numbered 13, after V lost 5 bases and J lost 8 bases. As DNA, the CDR3 is TGTGCCAGCAGCCCTCTGAGGACAGGGAGATCAGGCTACACCTTC. Protein sequence: CASSPLRTGRSGYTF.

V and J are TRBV2 and TRBJ1-1; 7 positions agree with TRBD1. Germline loops: CDR1 SNHLY, CDR2 FYNNEI. The CDR3 contains 14 residues. J lost 6 bases, V lost 7 bases, and 11 bases had no gene match. CDR3 bases: TGTGCCAGCAAAAAGACAGGGTCGGGCGCTGAAGCTTTCTTT. It yields the protein CASKKTGSGAEAFF.

This sequence joins TRBV2 and TRBJ1-1; TRBD1 aligns across 7 bases. Trimming took 6 bases from V and 0 from J; bases not matched to a gene: 7. CDR3 length equals 15 residues. Germline V gene data show CDR1 as SNHLY and CDR2 as FYNNEI. The CDR3 coding sequence is TGTGCCAGCAGCCCGCAGGGGGGACTGAACACTGAAGCTTTCTTT. Protein sequence: CASSPQGGLNTEAFF.

The genes are TRBV7-2 and TRBJ2-1; tentatively, D is TRBD2 (6 bases). V was trimmed by 5 bases and J by 3 bases, leaving 17 bases between them. This CDR3 region has 16 residues. Germline V CDR1 and CDR2: SGHTA, FQGNSA. The CDR3 sequence: CASSPGVAANYNEQFF. The CDR3 nucleotides read TGTGCCAGCAGCCCCGGGGTAGCGGCAAACTACAATGAGCAGTTCTTC. The full variable domain, its missing parts supplied by reference TRBV7-2 and TRBJ2-1, is GAGVSQSPSNKVTEKGKDVELRCDPISGHTALYWYRQSLGQGLEFLIYFQGNSAPDKSGLPSDRFSAERTGGSVSTLTIQRTQQEDSAVYLCASSPGVAANYNEQFFGPGTRLTVL.

The genes are TRBV20-1 and TRBJ2-5; unclear D gene. Germline CDR1 is DFQATT and CDR2 is SNEGSKA (reference sequence). Trimming stripped 8 bases from V and 5 bases from J, with 9 bases between. CDR3 length: 10 amino acids. The CDR3 region has the DNA TGCAGTCCGGCCGGGGAGACCCAGTACTTC. Its translation is CSPAGETQYF.

The chain links TRBV9 to TRBJ2-5, with 8 bases lining up with TRBD2. The trim removed 4 bases at V and 2 bases at J, leaving 10 bases unmatched. The germline V gene encodes CDR1 SGDLS and CDR2 YYNGEE. The CDR3 sequence is 16 residues long. The CDR3 sequence is CASSPRSSGVQETQYF. CDR3 sequence (DNA): TGTGCCAGCAGCCCCCGTAGTAGCGGGGTGCAAGAGACCCAGTACTTC.

The rearrangement uses TRBV6-6 and TRBJ2-1; TRBD2 agrees at 9 bases. The CDR3 has 16 residues. V lost 6 bases and J lost 4; bases outside the gene matches: 10. CDR1 is MNHNY and CDR2 is SVGAGI in the germline V gene (reference sequence). For the CDR3, the DNA is TGTGCCAGCAGCACCAGACGGACTAGCGAATACAATGAGCAGTTCTTC. Residues: CASSTRRTSEYNEQFF.

The chain combines TRBV15 with TRBJ1-2; D gene unclear. CDR3 length equals 14 residues. V lost 2 bases, J lost 6 bases, and 13 bases lay in between. Germline values: CDR1 LNHNV, CDR2 YYDKDF (reference sequence). The CDR3 is CATSRSLVENGYTF. CDR3 nucleotide sequence: TGTGCCACCAGCAGATCCCTGGTTGAGAATGGCTACACCTTC.

The chain is built from TRBV5-1 and TRBJ1-4; 7 bases are shared with TRBD1. Germline V CDR1 and CDR2: SGHRS, YFSETQ. The CDR3 runs 14 residues. Unmatched junction bases numbered 6, after V lost 5 bases and J lost 5 bases. In DNA form, the CDR3 reads TGCGCCAGCAGTCCAGGGACAGCGAATGAAAAACTGTTTTTT. It specifies CASSPGTANEKLFF.

The rearrangement joins TRBV6-1 to TRBJ2-7; D is perhaps TRBD1 (6 bases). Germline V gene lookup returns CDR1 MNHNS and CDR2 SASEGT. V was cut by 3 bases and J by 4 bases, with 16 bases left in between. This CDR3 spans 15 amino acids. The CDR3 region is CASSDNPGALYEQYF. CDR3 in DNA: TGTGCCAGCAGTGACAATCCAGGGGCTTTGTACGAGCAGTACTTC.